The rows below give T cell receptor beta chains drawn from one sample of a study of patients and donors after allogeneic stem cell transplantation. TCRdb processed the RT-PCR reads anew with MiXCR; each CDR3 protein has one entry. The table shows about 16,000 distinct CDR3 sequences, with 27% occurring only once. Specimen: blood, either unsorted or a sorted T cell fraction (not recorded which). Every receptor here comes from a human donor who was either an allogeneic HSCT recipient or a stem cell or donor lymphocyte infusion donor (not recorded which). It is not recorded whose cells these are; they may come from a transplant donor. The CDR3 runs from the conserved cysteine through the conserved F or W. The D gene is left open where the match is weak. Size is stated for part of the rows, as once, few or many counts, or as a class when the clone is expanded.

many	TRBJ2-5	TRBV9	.	TGTGCCAGCAGCGTGAGACAGCTAGAGACCCAGTACTTC	CASSVRQLETQYF
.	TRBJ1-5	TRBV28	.	TGTGCCAGCAGCCCAATGGGGCGGTTCAATCAGCCCCAGCATTTT	CASSPMGRFNQPQHF
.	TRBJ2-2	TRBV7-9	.	TGTGCCAGCAGCTTAGCGGACAGTAACTCGAACACCGGGGAGCTGTTTTTT	CASSLADSNSNTGELFF
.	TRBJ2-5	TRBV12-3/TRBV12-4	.	TGTGCCAGCAGTGTCGTACAAGAGACCCAGTACTTC	CASSVVQETQYF
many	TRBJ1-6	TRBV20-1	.	TGCAGTGCTAGAGCACGAAGGAGCTCCTATAATTCACCCCTCCACTTT	CSARARRSSYNSPLHF
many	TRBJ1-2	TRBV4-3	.	TGCGCCAGCAGCCTCGGGGACGCCGAGGACTATGGCTACACCTTC	CASSLGDAEDYGYTF
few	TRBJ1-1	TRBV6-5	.	TGTGCCAGCAGTAACAACAGGGTCACTGAAGCTTTCTTT	CASSNNRVTEAFF
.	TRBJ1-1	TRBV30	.	TGTGCCTGGAGTGGCGGACGGCTGAACACTGAAGCTTTCTTT	CAWSGGRLNTEAFF
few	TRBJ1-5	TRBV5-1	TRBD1	TGCGCCAGCAGCCTCCAGGGGGGCAATCAGCCCCAGCATTTT	CASSLQGGNQPQHF
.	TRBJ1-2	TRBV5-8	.	TGTGCCAGCAGCTTGGAGGTCAGGACTAACTATGGCTACACCTTC	CASSLEVRTNYGYTF
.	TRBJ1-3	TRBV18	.	TGTGCCAGCTCACCGGGGAACACCGCTGGAAACACCATATATTTT	CASSPGNTAGNTIYF
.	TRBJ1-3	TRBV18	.	TGTGCCAGCTCACCGTCCACAGGTCTCTCTGGAAACACCATATATTTT	CASSPSTGLSGNTIYF
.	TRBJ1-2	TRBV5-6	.	TGTGCCAGCAGCTTAGGCGGGTTCGATGGCTACACCTTC	CASSLGGFDGYTF
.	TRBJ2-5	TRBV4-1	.	TGCGCCAGCAGTCTTATCGTAATGGGACCTTCGGAGACCCAGTACTTC	CASSLIVMGPSETQYF
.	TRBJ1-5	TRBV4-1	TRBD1	TGCGCCAGCAGCCAGGGACAGTCCTATAGCAATCAGCCCCAGCATTTT	CASSQGQSYSNQPQHF
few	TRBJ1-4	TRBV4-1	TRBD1	TGCGCCAGCAGCCAAGATTTTGCGGACAGGGGGTATGAAAAACTGTTTTTT	CASSQDFADRGYEKLFF
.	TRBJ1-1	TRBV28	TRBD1	TGTGCCAGCAGTTCGGGACAGGGGGACACTGAAGCTTTCTTT	CASSSGQGDTEAFF
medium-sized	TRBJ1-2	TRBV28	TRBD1	TGTGCCAGCAGTTTATCCGGGACAGGGAAGACTAACTATGGCTACACCTTC	CASSLSGTGKTNYGYTF
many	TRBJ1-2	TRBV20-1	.	TGCAGTGCTAGAGATGGGCACTTCAACTATGGCTACACCTTC	CSARDGHFNYGYTF
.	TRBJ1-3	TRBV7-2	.	TGTGCCAGCAGCCGAAGGGCGGTCAGAAACACCATATATTTT	CASSRRAVRNTIYF
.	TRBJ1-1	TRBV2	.	TGTGCCAGCAGCCCGGGGACGATGAACACTGAAGCTTTCTTT	CASSPGTMNTEAFF
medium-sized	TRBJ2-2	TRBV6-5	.	TGTGCCAGCAGACAGGGCGCGAACACCGGGGAGCTGTTTTTT	CASRQGANTGELFF
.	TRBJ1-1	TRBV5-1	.	TGCGCCAGCAGCTCCCTCAAGAACACTGAAGCTTTCTTT	CASSSLKNTEAFF
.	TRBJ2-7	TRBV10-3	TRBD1	TGTGCCATCAGCCCGGGACAGGGTACCTACGAGCAGTACTTC	CAISPGQGTYEQYF
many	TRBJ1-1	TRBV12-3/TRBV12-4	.	TGTGCCAGCAGGCCCGCGGGGAATTTCGCATTT	CASRPAGNFAF
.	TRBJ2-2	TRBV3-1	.	TGTGCCAGCAGCCGTGCCCAATGGAACACCGGGGAGCTGTTTTTT	CASSRAQWNTGELFF
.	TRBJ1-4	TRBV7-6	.	TGTGCCAGCAGCTTAGGTGTTGGGGGCGCAGGTGAAAAACTGTTTTTT	CASSLGVGGAGEKLFF
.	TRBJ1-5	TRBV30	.	TGTGCCTGGAGTCGGACTCAGGATCAGCCCCAGCATTTT	CAWSRTQDQPQHF
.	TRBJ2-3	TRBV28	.	TGTGCCAGCAGTAAACCAACGGATACGCAGTATTTT	CASSKPTDTQYF
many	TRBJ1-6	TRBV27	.	TGTGCCAGCAGTCCGGTCTCCTATAATTCACCCCTCCACTTT	CASSPVSYNSPLHF
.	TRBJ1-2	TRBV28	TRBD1	TGTGCCAGCAGTTTCGGTCAGGGGGCTGGCGGCTACACCTTC	CASSFGQGAGGYTF
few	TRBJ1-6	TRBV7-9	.	TGTGCCAGCAGCTTAGCTGAACAGCTTTATAATTCACCCCTCCACTTT	CASSLAEQLYNSPLHF
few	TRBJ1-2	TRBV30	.	TGTGCCTGGACCTCGTACGGGACCTATGGCTACACCTTC	CAWTSYGTYGYTF
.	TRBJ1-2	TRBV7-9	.	TGTGCCAGCAGCCGACCTTTGAAGGGCTACACCTTC	CASSRPLKGYTF
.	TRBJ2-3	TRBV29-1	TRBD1	TGCAGCGTTGGGCAGGGGGCGCGAACAGATACGCAGTATTTT	CSVGQGARTDTQYF
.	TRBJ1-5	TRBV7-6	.	TGTGCCAGCCCCTCCCCGCCAGGGGATCAGCCCCAGCATTTT	CASPSPPGDQPQHF
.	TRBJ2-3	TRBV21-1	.	TGTGCCAGCGGCTGCGTACCTACGAGCCCAGATACGCAGTATTTT	CASGCVPTSPDTQYF
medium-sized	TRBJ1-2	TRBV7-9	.	TGTGCCAGCAGCTTAGGGGCAGCCCATAACTATGGCTACACCTTC	CASSLGAAHNYGYTF
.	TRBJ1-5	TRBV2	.	TGTGCCAGCAGTGAAGCAACGGGAGCTAATCAGCCCCAGCATTTT	CASSEATGANQPQHF
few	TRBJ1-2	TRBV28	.	TGTGCCAGCAGTTTGGGCATATTTAACTATGGCTACACCTTC	CASSLGIFNYGYTF
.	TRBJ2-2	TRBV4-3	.	TGCGCCAGCAGCCCCAGCGAGTCCACCGGGGAGCTGTTTTTT	CASSPSESTGELFF
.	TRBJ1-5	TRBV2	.	TGTGCCAGCAGACGACAGCCCAATAGCAATCAGCCCCAGCATTTT	CASRRQPNSNQPQHF
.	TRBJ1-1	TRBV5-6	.	TGTGCCAGCAGCGTGGACTGGGAAGTAGTCAACACTGAAGCTTTCTTT	CASSVDWEVVNTEAFF
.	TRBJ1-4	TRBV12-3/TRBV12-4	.	TGTGCCAGCAGTCTCTGGGGGGGGGCTGAGGAAAAACTGTTTTTT	CASSLWGGAEEKLFF
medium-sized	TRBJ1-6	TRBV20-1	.	TGCAGTGCTAGCGCGAGAGGTTCACCCCTCCACTTT	CSASARGSPLHF
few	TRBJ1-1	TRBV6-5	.	TGTGCCAGCAGTTACTCGGGAGGGAGGACTGAAGCTTTCTTT	CASSYSGGRTEAFF
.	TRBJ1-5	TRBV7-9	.	TGTGCCAGCAGCCCAGGGGCAGTAGACAATCAGCCCCAGCATTTT	CASSPGAVDNQPQHF
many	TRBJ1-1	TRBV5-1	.	TGCGCCAGCAGCTTGGTGATCGACTCTGAAGCTTTCTTT	CASSLVIDSEAFF
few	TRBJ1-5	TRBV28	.	TGTGCCAGCAGGACCCACAGGGATAGCAATCAGCCCCAGCATTTT	CASRTHRDSNQPQHF
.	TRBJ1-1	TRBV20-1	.	TGCAGTGCTTTGGGTATTGGCAGGGCCACTGAAGCTTTCTTT	CSALGIGRATEAFF
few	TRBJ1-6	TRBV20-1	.	TGCAGTGCTCCCTCCTGGGGGCCCTATAATTCACCCCTCCACTTT	CSAPSWGPYNSPLHF
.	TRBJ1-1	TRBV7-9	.	TGTGCCAGCAGCTTCCCGCAGGGCACTCCATACACTGAAGCTTTCTTT	CASSFPQGTPYTEAFF
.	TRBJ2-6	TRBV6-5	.	TGTGCCAGCAGTACACCTTCTGGGGCCAACGTCCTGACTTTC	CASSTPSGANVLTF
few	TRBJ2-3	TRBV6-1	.	TGTGCCAGCAGTGAGAGGGGCAGGTCTCGCACAGATACGCAGTATTTT	CASSERGRSRTDTQYF
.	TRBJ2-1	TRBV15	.	TGTGCCACCAGCAGAGCGCCGGGGCCCTCCTACAATGAGCAGTTCTTC	CATSRAPGPSYNEQFF
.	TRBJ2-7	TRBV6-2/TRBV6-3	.	TGTGCCAGCAGTCACAGCTACGTGCAGTACTTC	CASSHSYVQYF
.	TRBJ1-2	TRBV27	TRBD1	TGTGCCAGCAGCCCGGGACAGTTTAACTATGGCTACACCTTC	CASSPGQFNYGYTF